The TCR beta chain described here comes from a study of cytomegalovirus exposure and HLA in healthy donors. Overall study findings and caveats: Cytomegalovirus association was listed for roughly 160 TCR beta chains. First-cohort TCR clusters tended to co-occur in the 130 or so validation repertoires, a later analysis found.

With 5 bases removed from V and 0 bases from J, the gap between germline ends came to 11 bases. Germline loops: CDR1 MDHEN, CDR2 SYDVKM. This CDR3 region has 15 residues. The donors were part of the validation cohort, which consisted of approximately 110 subjects and was separate from the first cohort of 666 subjects. Some clones are missing from TCRdb's copy, which holds only in-frame ones; the method was immunoSEQ multiplex PCR. The sample contains hundreds of thousands of clones, 90% of which appear only once. This clone has only a few counts. Its antigen is currently unknown. The source is a woman aged 25 to 39 in good health and CMV-seronegative. Sequences were obtained from PBMCs. The chain uses TRBV28 and TRBJ1-3; no definite D call. The CDR3 spells CASSTQSPSGNTIYF. The DNA of the CDR3 is TGTGCCAGCAGTACACAGAGCCCCTCTGGAAACACCATATATTTT.